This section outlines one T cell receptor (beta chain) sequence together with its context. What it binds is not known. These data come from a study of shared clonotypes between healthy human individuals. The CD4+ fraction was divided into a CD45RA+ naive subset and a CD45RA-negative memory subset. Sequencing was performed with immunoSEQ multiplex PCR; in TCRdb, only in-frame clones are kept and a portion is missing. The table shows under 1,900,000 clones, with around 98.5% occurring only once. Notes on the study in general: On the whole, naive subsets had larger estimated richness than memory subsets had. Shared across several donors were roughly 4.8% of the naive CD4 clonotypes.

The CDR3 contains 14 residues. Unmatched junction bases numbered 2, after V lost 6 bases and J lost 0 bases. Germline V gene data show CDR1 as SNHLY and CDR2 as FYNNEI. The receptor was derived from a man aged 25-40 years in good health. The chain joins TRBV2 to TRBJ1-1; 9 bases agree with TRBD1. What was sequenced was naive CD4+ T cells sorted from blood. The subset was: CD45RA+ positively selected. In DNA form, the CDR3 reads TGTGCCAGCAGCGGACAGGGGATGAACACTGAAGCTTTCTTT. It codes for CASSGQGMNTEAFF.